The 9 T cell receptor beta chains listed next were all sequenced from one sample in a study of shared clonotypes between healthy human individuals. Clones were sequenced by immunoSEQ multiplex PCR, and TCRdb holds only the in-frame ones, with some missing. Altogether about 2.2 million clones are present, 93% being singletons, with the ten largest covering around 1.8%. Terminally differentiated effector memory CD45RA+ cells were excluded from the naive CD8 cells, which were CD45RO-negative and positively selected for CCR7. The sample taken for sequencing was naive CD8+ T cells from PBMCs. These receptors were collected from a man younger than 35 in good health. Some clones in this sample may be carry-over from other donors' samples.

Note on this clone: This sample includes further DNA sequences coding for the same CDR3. This CDR3 reads CASSSGGETQYF. The CDR3 DNA reads as TGTGCCAGCAGTTCCGGGGGGGAGACCCAGTACTTC. This chain joins TRBV27 and TRBJ2-5, with 7 bases matching TRBD2. V was pared by 4 bases and J by 5 bases, with 1 base of the junction left unmatched. CDR3 size: 12 residues. In germline, CDR1 is MNHEY, CDR2 SMNVEV (reference sequence).

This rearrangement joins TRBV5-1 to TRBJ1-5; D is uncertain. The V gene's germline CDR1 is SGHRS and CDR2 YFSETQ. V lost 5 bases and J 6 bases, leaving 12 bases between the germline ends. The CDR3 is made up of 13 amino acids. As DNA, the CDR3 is TGCGCCAGCAGAAGTAGGGTCGGTCAGCCCCAGCATTTT. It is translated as CASRSRVGQPQHF.

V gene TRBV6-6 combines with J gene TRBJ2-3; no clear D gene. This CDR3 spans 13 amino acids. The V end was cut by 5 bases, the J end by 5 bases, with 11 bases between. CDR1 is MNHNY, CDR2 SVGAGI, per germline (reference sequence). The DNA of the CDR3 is TGTGCCAGCAGTCCACGGCTGGGAGATACGCAGTATTTT. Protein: CASSPRLGDTQYF.

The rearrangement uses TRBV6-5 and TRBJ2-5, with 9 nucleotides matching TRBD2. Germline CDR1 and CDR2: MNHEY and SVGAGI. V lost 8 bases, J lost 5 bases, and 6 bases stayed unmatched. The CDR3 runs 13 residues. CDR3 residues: CASRPSGTETQYF. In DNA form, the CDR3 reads TGTGCCAGCCGTCCTAGCGGGACGGAGACCCAGTACTTC.

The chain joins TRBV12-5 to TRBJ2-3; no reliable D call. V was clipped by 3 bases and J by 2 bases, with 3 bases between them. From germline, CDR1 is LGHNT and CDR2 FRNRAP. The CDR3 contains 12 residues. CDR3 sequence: CASGFNTDTQYF. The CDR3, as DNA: TGTGCTAGTGGTTTCAACACAGATACGCAGTATTTT.

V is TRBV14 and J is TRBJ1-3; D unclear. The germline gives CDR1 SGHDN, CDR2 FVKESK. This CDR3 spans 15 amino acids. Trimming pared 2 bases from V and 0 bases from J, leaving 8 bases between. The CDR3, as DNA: TGTGCCAGCAGCCAACGTTCGAGCTCTGGAAACACCATATATTTT. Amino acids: CASSQRSSSGNTIYF.

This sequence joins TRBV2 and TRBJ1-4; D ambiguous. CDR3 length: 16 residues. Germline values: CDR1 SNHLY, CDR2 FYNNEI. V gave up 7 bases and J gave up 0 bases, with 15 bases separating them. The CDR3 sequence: CASNRGNYATNEKLFF. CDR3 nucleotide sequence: TGTGCCAGCAACCGGGGAAATTATGCAACTAATGAAAAACTGTTTTTT.

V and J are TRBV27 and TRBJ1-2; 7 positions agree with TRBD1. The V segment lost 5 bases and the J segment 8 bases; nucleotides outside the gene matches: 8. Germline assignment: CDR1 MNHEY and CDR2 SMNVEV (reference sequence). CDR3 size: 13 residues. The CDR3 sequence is CASSILQGSGYTF. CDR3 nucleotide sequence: TGTGCCAGCAGTATATTACAGGGGAGCGGCTACACCTTC.

In nucleotides, the CDR3 is TGCGCCAGCAGACTAAATCTAGGGCAGGGAATGGAGACCCAGTACTTC. Protein: CASRLNLGQGMETQYF. The J gene is TRBJ2-5, the V gene TRBV5-1; D perhaps matches TRBD1 (5 bases). Germline CDR1 SGHRS, CDR2 YFSETQ. Between the trimmed V and J ends, which lost 5 bases and 5 bases, there was a span of 22 bases. The CDR3 has 16 amino acids.